This is a list of T cell receptor beta chains from one sample in a study of blood T cell repertoires in COVID-19. Sequenced by immunoSEQ multiplex PCR; TCRdb stores in-frame clones only, minus some. The sample lists 200,000 to 300,000 clones, roughly 89% occurring once. Sequencing input: PBMCs or T cells enriched from blood (not recorded which). All receptors come from a woman in her twenties or thirties with acute COVID-19. Each CDR3 is given with its conserved first and last residue. A D gene is named only where the DNA matches it firmly.

d_gene: TRBD1
j_gene: TRBJ1-1
v_gene: TRBV6-5
CDR3aa: CATRLQTGLAFF

d_gene: TRBD1
j_gene: TRBJ2-2
v_gene: TRBV19
CDR3aa: CASSGRTGGDTGELFF

d_gene: TRBD1
j_gene: TRBJ1-5
v_gene: TRBV27
CDR3aa: CASSLWSGQGVSQPQHF

d_gene: -
j_gene: TRBJ1-4
v_gene: TRBV19
CDR3aa: CASSILNEKLFF

d_gene: TRBD2
j_gene: TRBJ2-1
v_gene: TRBV5-1
CDR3aa: CASSRRVAGGYNEQFF

d_gene: TRBD1
j_gene: TRBJ1-2
v_gene: TRBV6-5
CDR3aa: CATSRQGNYGYTF

d_gene: TRBD1
j_gene: TRBJ2-3
v_gene: TRBV5-3
CDR3aa: CARGSGGNQDTQYF

d_gene: TRBD2
j_gene: TRBJ2-5
v_gene: TRBV6-6
CDR3aa: CASSRERGWQETQYF

d_gene: TRBD1
j_gene: TRBJ1-1
v_gene: TRBV4-1
CDR3aa: CASSQATDRDRGRGTEAFF

d_gene: TRBD1
j_gene: TRBJ2-1
v_gene: TRBV7-3
CDR3aa: CASSLMGPGTGTLNEQFF

d_gene: -
j_gene: TRBJ1-4
v_gene: TRBV11-2
CDR3aa: CASSRRGVDEKLFF